One and the same sample provided the 18 T cell receptor beta chains below, sequenced in a study of T cell responses to AZD1222 COVID-19 vaccine. Sequencing was performed with immunoSEQ multiplex PCR; in TCRdb, only in-frame clones are kept and a portion is missing. This table holds about 150,000 clones, 80% to 90% found once. Material: peripheral blood, obtained on day 0 of AZD1222 vaccination. Every receptor here comes from an adult in good health.

The J gene is TRBJ1-2, the V gene TRBV6-5, with no clear D. The CDR3 totals 11 residues. V lost 8 bases, J lost 8 bases, and 12 bases lay in between. Germline V gene lookup returns CDR1 MNHEY and CDR2 SVGAGI. The CDR3 is CASDPTSGYTF. Here the CDR3 DNA reads TGTGCCAGCGATCCCACATCCGGCTACACCTTC.

The chain joins TRBV13 to TRBJ2-7, with D possibly being TRBD1 (6 bases). The germline V and J ends were trimmed by 5 bases and 1 base, with 12 bases remaining between them. This CDR3 comprises 14 residues. Germline CDR1 PRHDT, CDR2 FYEKMQ (reference sequence). The CDR3 nucleotides are TGTGCCAGCAGCCAGTACAGGGTGTCCTACGAGCAGTACTTC. Its protein is CASSQYRVSYEQYF.

This clone was found once. The chain employs TRBV7-9 and TRBJ2-2, with D possibly TRBD2 on 5 matching bases. The V end was cut by 3 bases, the J end by 6 bases, with 20 bases between. This CDR3 comprises 17 residues. CDR1 and CDR2 from the germline V gene are SEHNR and FQNEAQ (reference sequence). DNA of the CDR3: TGTGCCAGCAGCTTCAATCTTGGGTTAGGGAGCCCCGGGGAGCTGTTTTTT. Amino acids: CASSFNLGLGSPGELFF.

The chain couples TRBV2 to TRBJ1-3, with a possible D match to TRBD1 (6 bases). Germline V gene lookup returns CDR1 SNHLY and CDR2 FYNNEI. V lost 7 bases to trimming and J lost 1 base, with 8 bases between them. This CDR3 region has 13 residues. This chain's CDR3 is CASTGASGNTIYF. Written as DNA, the CDR3 is TGTGCCAGCACAGGGGCATCTGGAAACACCATATATTTT.

The gene calls are TRBV7-2 and TRBJ2-7; D is unresolved. CDR3 length: 12 amino acids. Germline lookup yields CDR1 SGHTA and CDR2 FQGNSA. The V and J ends lost 1 base and 6 bases respectively, with 7 bases between them. Written as DNA, the CDR3 is TGTGCCAGCAGCTTAGTTGGTGCCGAGCAGTACTTC. Translating gives CASSLVGAEQYF.

The DNA of the CDR3 is TGTGCCAGCAGCCCTCGAGGGGTCGAGACCCAGTACTTC. Its protein product is CASSPRGVETQYF. The V and J genes are TRBV3-1 (or the pseudogene TRBV3-2) and TRBJ2-5; the D gene could be TRBD1 or TRBD2 (5 bases each). Germline V gene lookup returns CDR1 LGHDT and CDR2 YNNKEL (reference sequence). Trimming removed 4 bases at V and 5 bases at J, with 11 bases between. CDR3 length: 13 amino acids.

The chain recombines TRBV13 with TRBJ2-7, with D unclear. Trimming removed 5 bases from V and 0 bases from J, with 14 bases in between. The CDR3 is 15 amino acids. Germline loops: CDR1 PRHDT, CDR2 FYEKMQ (reference sequence). The CDR3 here is CASSHPSLRSYEQYF. In DNA form, the CDR3 reads TGTGCCAGCAGCCACCCCTCCCTTCGCTCCTACGAGCAGTACTTC.

This clone occurred many times. V usage is TRBV2 and J usage is TRBJ2-7, with TRBD1 identical over 9 bases. J lost 1 base, V lost 2 bases, and 6 bases had no gene match. This CDR3 region has 16 residues. Germline V gives CDR1 SNHLY, CDR2 FYNNEI. The CDR3 bases are TGTGCCAGCAGTGAACACCAAGGACAGGGGTCCTACGAGCAGTACTTC. This translates into CASSEHQGQGSYEQYF.

The gene calls are TRBV6-6 and TRBJ1-5; D not certain. CDR1 MNHNY and CDR2 SVGAGI come from the germline V gene (reference sequence). The V gene lost 2 bases and the J gene lost 7 bases, with 6 bases spanning the gap. CDR3 length: 12 amino acids. CDR3 nucleotide sequence: TGTGCCAGCAGTTACGGAGAGCAGCCCCAGCATTTT. Amino acids: CASSYGEQPQHF.

The chain is built from TRBV10-2 and TRBJ1-2; TRBD1 is a possible D gene (5 bases). CDR3 length: 13 residues. Germline CDR1 WSHSY, CDR2 SAAADI. V was clipped by 0 bases and J by 4 bases, with 6 bases between them. CDR3 amino acids: CASSESGVYGYTF. DNA for the CDR3: TGCGCCAGCAGTGAGTCGGGGGTCTATGGCTACACCTTC.

Comment on this clone: Likely a read error: the CDR3 ends without its conserved phenylalanine or tryptophan. It is unclear where the CDR3 begins or ends on the DNA, so no DNA is shown, and the CDR3 is as TCRdb lists it. This sequence joins TRBV12-3 or TRBV12-4 and TRBJ1-2. The CDR3 contains 8 residues when both ends are counted. The chain's CDR3 is CASPLGAL.

The chain links TRBV9 to TRBJ2-7; tentatively, D is TRBD1 (6 bases). In germline, CDR1 is SGDLS, CDR2 YYNGEE. Deletions cut 4 bases from V and 0 bases from J, with 8 bases between. This CDR3 has 13 residues. The CDR3 is CASSRDNSYEQYF. CDR3 nucleotides: TGTGCCAGCAGCCGGGACAACTCCTACGAGCAGTACTTC.

The chain recombines TRBV5-1 with TRBJ1-2; tentative D call: TRBD1 (5 bases). This CDR3 has 14 amino acids. CDR1 and CDR2 (germline): SGHRS, YFSETQ. Trimming stripped 0 bases from V and 7 bases from J, with 13 bases between. CDR3 in amino acids: CASSLVGEGGGYTF. Here the CDR3 DNA reads TGCGCCAGCAGCTTGGTAGGGGAAGGAGGTGGCTACACCTTC.

The rearrangement links TRBV5-8 to TRBJ2-3, with 9 bases identical to TRBD2. The CDR3 is 18 residues long. CDR1 SGHTS and CDR2 YDEGEE come from the germline V gene. Germline trimming cut 0 bases from V and 2 bases from J; bases unmatched to any gene: 10. The CDR3 region has the DNA TGTGCCAGCAGCTTGGATGAGCGGGAGGAAGGGGACACAGATACGCAGTATTTT. The encoded protein is CASSLDEREEGDTDTQYF. The whole variable domain, remainder taken from reference TRBV5-8 and TRBJ2-3, is EAGVTQSPTHLIKTRGQQATLRCSPISGHTSVYWYQQALGLGLQFLLWYDEGEERNRGNFPPRFSGRQFPNYSSELNVNALELEDSALYLCASSLDEREEGDTDTQYFGPGTRLTVL.

CDR3 coding DNA: TGTGCCAGCAGCCAAGTTGACGGAAACACCATATATTTT. It codes for CASSQVDGNTIYF. The chain combines TRBV3-1 (or the pseudogene TRBV3-2) with TRBJ1-3; D remains unclear. Germline CDR1 LGHDT, CDR2 YNNKEL (reference sequence). There are 13 residues in the CDR3. The V end was cut by 1 base, the J end by 4 bases, with 5 bases between.

The chain is built from TRBV6-1 and TRBJ1-2; 10 positions agree with TRBD1. Germline loops: CDR1 MNHNS, CDR2 SASEGT. V shed 3 bases and J 8 bases; nucleotides not matched to a gene: 3. This CDR3 has 13 residues. CDR3 DNA sequence: TGTGCCAGCAGTGAGACAGGGGGCGGCGGCTACACCTTC. It encodes CASSETGGGGYTF.

The chain couples TRBV5-1 to TRBJ1-2; TRBD1 is a possible D gene (6 bases). The CDR3 sequence is 13 residues long. V was pared by 4 bases and J by 2 bases, with 9 bases between. Per the germline V gene, CDR1 is SGHRS and CDR2 is YFSETQ. The CDR3 reads CASSRQENYGYTF. The CDR3, as DNA: TGCGCCAGCAGCCGACAGGAGAACTATGGCTACACCTTC. Complete variable domain (other parts from reference TRBV5-1 and TRBJ1-2): KAGVTQTPRYLIKTRGQQVTLSCSPISGHRSVSWYQQTPGQGLQFLFEYFSETQRNKGNFPGRFSGRQFSNSRSEMNVSTLELGDSALYLCASSRQENYGYTFGSGTRLTVV.

Remarks on this clone: The same CDR3 arises from other DNA sequences in this sample as well. This sequence joins TRBV11-2 and TRBJ2-7; D call uncertain. The germline CDR1 and CDR2 sequences are SGHAT and FQNNGV. The V end lost 5 bases, the J end lost 1 base, and 3 bases lay between the germline ends. CDR3 length: 11 residues. CDR3 residues: CASSASYEQYF. CDR3 nucleotides: TGTGCCAGCAGCGCGTCCTACGAGCAGTACTTC.